A selection of T cell receptor beta chains follows, all from one sample in a study of blood T cell repertoires in COVID-19. The protocol was immunoSEQ multiplex PCR, while the TCRdb copy is restricted to in-frame clones and leaves out a portion. The sample records 200,000 to 250,000 clones, 90% being singletons. The sequencing sample was made of PBMCs or T cells enriched from blood (not recorded which). These receptors all stem from a man aged 25 to 45 who had been exposed to COVID-19. Each CDR3 is given with its conserved first and last residue. The D gene is left open where the match is weak. Where a row states a size, it is once, few, many or the class of an expanded clone; other rows omit it.

D: .; length: 14; size: .; V: TRBV5-5; J: TRBJ1-3; DNA: TGTGCCAGCAGCGCACAGGGTTCACCGGCCACCATATATTTT; CDR3: CASSAQGSPATIYF
D: TRBD2; length: 14; size: once; V: TRBV9; J: TRBJ2-1; DNA: TGTGCCAGCAGCGTCGGGACTAGGGACAATGAGCAGTTCTTC; CDR3: CASSVGTRDNEQFF
D: TRBD1; length: 15; size: .; V: TRBV6-2/TRBV6-3; J: TRBJ2-7; DNA: TGTGCCAGCAGTCCCCTTCGACAGGGGAGCTACGAGCAGTACTTC; CDR3: CASSPLRQGSYEQYF
D: TRBD1; length: 15; size: .; V: TRBV7-2; J: TRBJ2-7; DNA: TGTGCCAGCAGCGCCTACACGACAGGGGACTACGAGCAGTACTTC; CDR3: CASSAYTTGDYEQYF
D: TRBD2; length: 13; size: .; V: TRBV3-1/TRBV3-2; J: TRBJ2-7; DNA: TGTGCCAGCAGCCAGCGGGGGACGTACGAGCAGTACTTC; CDR3: CASSQRGTYEQYF
D: .; length: 16; size: .; V: TRBV9; J: TRBJ1-2; DNA: TGTGCCAGCAGCGGTAGCCGGACAGACCGCTTCTATGGCTACACCTTC; CDR3: CASSGSRTDRFYGYTF
D: .; length: 13; size: .; V: TRBV12-3/TRBV12-4; J: TRBJ1-2; DNA: TGTGCCAGCAGCCCCCAGGAAAACTATGGCTACACCTTC; CDR3: CASSPQENYGYTF
D: TRBD1; length: 15; size: .; V: TRBV6-4; J: TRBJ1-2; DNA: TGTGCCAGCAGTGACTACTCGACAGGGGCAAGTGGCTACACCTTC; CDR3: CASSDYSTGASGYTF
D: .; length: 13; size: .; V: TRBV11-2; J: TRBJ1-2; DNA: TGTGCCAGCAGCCTCGGAGTGGGCTATGGCTACACCTTC; CDR3: CASSLGVGYGYTF
D: .; length: 12; size: .; V: TRBV5-5; J: TRBJ1-5; DNA: TGTGCCAGCATACTTGGACTGAGGCCCCAGCATTTT; CDR3: CASILGLRPQHF
D: .; length: 14; size: few; V: TRBV19; J: TRBJ1-2; DNA: TGTGCCAGTAGTATCCAGGGCGGGGCCTATGGCTACACCTTC; CDR3: CASSIQGGAYGYTF
D: .; length: 16; size: .; V: TRBV5-6; J: TRBJ2-7; DNA: TGTGCCAGCAGCTTGTTGGGCCAGGGGAGCTCCTACGAGCAGTACTTC; CDR3: CASSLLGQGSSYEQYF
D: TRBD1; length: 16; size: .; V: TRBV4-1; J: TRBJ1-5; DNA: TGCGCCAGCAGCCAAGTAGGGACAGGGGCCAATCAGCCCCAGCATTTT; CDR3: CASSQVGTGANQPQHF
D: TRBD2; length: 15; size: .; V: TRBV19; J: TRBJ2-3; DNA: TGTGCCAGTAGTAATAGCGGGGGGGCAGCAGATACGCAGTATTTT; CDR3: CASSNSGGAADTQYF
D: .; length: 15; size: .; V: TRBV27; J: TRBJ1-4; DNA: TGTGCCAGCAGTTTAAATAGCGGGGGCGGTGAAAAACTGTTTTTT; CDR3: CASSLNSGGGEKLFF
D: TRBD2; length: 15; size: .; V: TRBV6-5; J: TRBJ2-7; DNA: TGTGCCAGCAGTTATGGACTAGCGGCCATGTACGAGCAGTACTTC; CDR3: CASSYGLAAMYEQYF
D: .; length: 14; size: once; V: TRBV2; J: TRBJ1-6; DNA: TGTGCCAGCAGTGTTGCCCGACAGAATTCACCCCTCCACTTT; CDR3: CASSVARQNSPLHF
D: TRBD2; length: 17; size: .; V: TRBV18; J: TRBJ2-2; DNA: TGTGCCAGCTCACCTACTAGCGGGGGAGCAAACACCGGGGAGCTGTTTTTT; CDR3: CASSPTSGGANTGELFF
D: .; length: 15; size: .; V: TRBV2; J: TRBJ2-7; DNA: TGTGCCAGCAGTATATCGGTAGGAGTCGGAGGCGAGCAGTACTTC; CDR3: CASSISVGVGGEQYF
D: TRBD1; length: 16; size: .; V: TRBV19; J: TRBJ2-5; DNA: TGTGCCAGTAGTATAGGGGCAGGGGGCGGTGGGGAGACCCAGTACTTC; CDR3: CASSIGAGGGGETQYF
D: TRBD1; length: 13; size: .; V: TRBV29-1; J: TRBJ1-2; DNA: TGCAGCGTTGAGACAGGGACCAACTATGGCTACACCTTC; CDR3: CSVETGTNYGYTF
D: TRBD2; length: 16; size: .; V: TRBV3-1/TRBV3-2; J: TRBJ2-5; DNA: TGTGCCAGCAGCCGCCGACTAGCGGGGGCCGGGGAGACCCAGTACTTC; CDR3: CASSRRLAGAGETQYF
D: .; length: 15; size: .; V: TRBV7-9; J: TRBJ2-1; DNA: TGTGCCAGCAGCTTAGGAAGGGGATCGGGTAATGAGCAGTTCTTC; CDR3: CASSLGRGSGNEQFF
D: TRBD1; length: 14; size: .; V: TRBV9; J: TRBJ1-4; DNA: TGTGCCAGCAGCGTCGGGACAGGGAATGAAAAACTGTTTTTT; CDR3: CASSVGTGNEKLFF
D: TRBD2; length: 15; size: .; V: TRBV19; J: TRBJ2-1; DNA: TGTGCCAGTCAGCCGACTAGCGGGGGGCCGGGTGAGCAGTTCTTC; CDR3: CASQPTSGGPGEQFF
D: TRBD1; length: 14; size: .; V: TRBV4-2; J: TRBJ1-6; DNA: TGTGCCAGCAGCCAAGGGGACAGGTATTCACCCCTCCACTTT; CDR3: CASSQGDRYSPLHF
D: .; length: 13; size: .; V: TRBV25-1; J: TRBJ1-1; DNA: TGTGCCAGCAGTGAAGGGGGCTTGGCTTTAGCTTTCTTT; CDR3: CASSEGGLALAFF
D: .; length: 14; size: .; V: TRBV2; J: TRBJ2-7; DNA: TGTGCCAGCAGGGGTGACAAGACGGGGTACGAGCAGTACTTC; CDR3: CASRGDKTGYEQYF
D: .; length: 13; size: .; V: TRBV27; J: TRBJ2-7; DNA: TGTGCCAGCAGTTCCAGCAGGGGTTACGAGCAGTACTTC; CDR3: CASSSSRGYEQYF
D: .; length: 15; size: .; V: TRBV6-5; J: TRBJ2-7; DNA: TGTGCCAGCCGGGTGAGTGGCAGGGTGGTGTACGAGCAGTACTTC; CDR3: CASRVSGRVVYEQYF
D: .; length: 17; size: .; V: TRBV15; J: TRBJ2-1; DNA: TGTGCCACCAGCAGAGATGGTCGGGGTATGGCAGACAATGAGCAGTTCTTC; CDR3: CATSRDGRGMADNEQFF
D: TRBD2; length: 15; size: .; V: TRBV19; J: TRBJ2-4; DNA: TGTGCCAGTAGTAAGGGACTAGCGGGGGCTTTAATTCAGTACTTC; CDR3: CASSKGLAGALIQYF
D: .; length: 17; size: .; V: TRBV5-6; J: TRBJ1-4; DNA: TGTGCCAGCAGCTCAGCAGGGAGGGGTGCAACTAATGAAAAACTGTTTTTT; CDR3: CASSSAGRGATNEKLFF